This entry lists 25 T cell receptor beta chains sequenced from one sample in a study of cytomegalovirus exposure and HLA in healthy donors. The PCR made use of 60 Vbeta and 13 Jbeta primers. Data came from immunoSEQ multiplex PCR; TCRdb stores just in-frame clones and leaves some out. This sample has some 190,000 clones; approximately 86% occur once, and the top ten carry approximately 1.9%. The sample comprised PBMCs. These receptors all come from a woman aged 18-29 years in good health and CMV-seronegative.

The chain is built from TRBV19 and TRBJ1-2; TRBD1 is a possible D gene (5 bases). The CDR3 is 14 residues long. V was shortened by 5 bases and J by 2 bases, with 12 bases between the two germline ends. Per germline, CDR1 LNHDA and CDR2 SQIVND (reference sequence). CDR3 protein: CASSLGRVNYGYTF. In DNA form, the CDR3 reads TGTGCCAGTAGTCTGGGCAGGGTGAACTATGGCTACACCTTC.

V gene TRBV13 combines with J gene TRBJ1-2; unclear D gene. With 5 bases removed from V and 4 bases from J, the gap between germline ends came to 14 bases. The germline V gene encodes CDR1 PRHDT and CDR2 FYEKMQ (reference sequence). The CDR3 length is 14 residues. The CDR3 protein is CASSPGSGSYGYTF. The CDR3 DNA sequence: TGTGCCAGCAGCCCCGGATCTGGGAGCTATGGCTACACCTTC.

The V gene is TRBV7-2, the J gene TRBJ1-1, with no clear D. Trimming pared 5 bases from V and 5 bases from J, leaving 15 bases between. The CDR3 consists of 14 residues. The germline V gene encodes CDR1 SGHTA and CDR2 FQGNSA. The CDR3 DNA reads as TGTGCCAGCAGCCCGGGGTCGGTGGGAACTGAAGCTTTCTTT. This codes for CASSPGSVGTEAFF.

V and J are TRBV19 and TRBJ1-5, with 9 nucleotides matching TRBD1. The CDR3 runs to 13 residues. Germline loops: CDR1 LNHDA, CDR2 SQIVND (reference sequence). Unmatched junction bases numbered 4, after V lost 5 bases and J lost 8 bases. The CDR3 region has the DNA TGTGCCAGTAGTGCCGACAGGGGGGAGCCCCAGCATTTT. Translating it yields CASSADRGEPQHF.

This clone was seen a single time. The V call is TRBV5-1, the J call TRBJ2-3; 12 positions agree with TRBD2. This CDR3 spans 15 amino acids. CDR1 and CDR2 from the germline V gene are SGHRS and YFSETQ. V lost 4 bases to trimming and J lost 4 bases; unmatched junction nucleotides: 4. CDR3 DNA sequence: TGCGCCAGCAGCCAGACTAGCGGGGGCCCAGATACGCAGTATTTT. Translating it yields CASSQTSGGPDTQYF.

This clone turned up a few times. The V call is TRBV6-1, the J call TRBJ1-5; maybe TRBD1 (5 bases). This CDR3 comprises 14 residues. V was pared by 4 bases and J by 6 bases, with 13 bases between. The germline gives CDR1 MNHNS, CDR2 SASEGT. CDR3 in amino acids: CASSAQGKGQPQHF. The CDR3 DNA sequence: TGTGCCAGCAGTGCCCAGGGAAAAGGTCAGCCCCAGCATTTT.

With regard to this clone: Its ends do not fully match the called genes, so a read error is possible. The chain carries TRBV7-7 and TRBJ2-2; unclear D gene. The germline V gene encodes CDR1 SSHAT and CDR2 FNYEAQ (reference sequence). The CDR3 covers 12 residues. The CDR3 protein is CASSPDTGELFF. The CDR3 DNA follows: TGTGCTAGCAGCCCTGACACCGGGGAGCTGTTTTTT.

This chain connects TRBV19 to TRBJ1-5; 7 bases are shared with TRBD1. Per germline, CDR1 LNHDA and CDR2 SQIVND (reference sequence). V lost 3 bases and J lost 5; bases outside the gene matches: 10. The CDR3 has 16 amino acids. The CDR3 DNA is TGTGCCAGTAGTATGAACCCGACAGGGCCTGATCAGCCCCAGCATTTT. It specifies CASSMNPTGPDQPQHF.

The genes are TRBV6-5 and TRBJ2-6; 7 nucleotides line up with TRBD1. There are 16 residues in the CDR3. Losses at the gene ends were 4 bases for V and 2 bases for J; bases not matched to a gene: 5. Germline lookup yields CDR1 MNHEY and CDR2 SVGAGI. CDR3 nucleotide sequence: TGTGCCAGCAGTTCACAGGGGCAAGCTGGGGCCAACGTCCTGACTTTC. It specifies CASSSQGQAGANVLTF.

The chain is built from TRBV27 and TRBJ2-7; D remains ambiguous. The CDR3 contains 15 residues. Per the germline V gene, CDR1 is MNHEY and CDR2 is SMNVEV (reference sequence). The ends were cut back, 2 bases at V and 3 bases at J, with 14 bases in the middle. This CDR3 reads CASSLRMAGYYEQYF. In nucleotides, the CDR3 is TGTGCCAGCAGTTTAAGGATGGCAGGCTACTACGAGCAGTACTTC.

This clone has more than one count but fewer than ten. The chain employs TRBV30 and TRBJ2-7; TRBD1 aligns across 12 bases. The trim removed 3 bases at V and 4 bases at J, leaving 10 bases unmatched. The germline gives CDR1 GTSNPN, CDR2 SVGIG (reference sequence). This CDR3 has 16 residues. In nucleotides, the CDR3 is TGTGCCTGGAGGGGGACAGGGGGCCGACTGATATACGAGCAGTACTTC. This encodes CAWRGTGGRLIYEQYF.

The CDR3: CASSSGTGGPGELFF. The CDR3 DNA is TGCGCCAGCAGCTCCGGGACAGGGGGCCCCGGGGAGCTGTTTTTT. The chain is built from TRBV5-1 and TRBJ2-2, with 12 bases fitting TRBD1. V lost 3 bases to trimming and J lost 6 bases; unmatched junction nucleotides: 3. Germline V gene lookup returns CDR1 SGHRS and CDR2 YFSETQ. The CDR3 runs to 15 residues. The full variable domain, its missing parts supplied by reference TRBV5-1 and TRBJ2-2, is KAGVTQTPRYLIKTRGQQVTLSCSPISGHRSVSWYQQTPGQGLQFLFEYFSETQRNKGNFPGRFSGRQFSNSRSEMNVSTLELGDSALYLCASSSGTGGPGELFFGEGSRLTVL.

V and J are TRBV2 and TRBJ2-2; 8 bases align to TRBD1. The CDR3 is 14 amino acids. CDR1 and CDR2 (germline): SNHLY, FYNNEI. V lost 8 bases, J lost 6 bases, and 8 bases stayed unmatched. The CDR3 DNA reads TGTGCCAGCCTTACAGGGGGGCAGGCCGGGGAGCTGTTTTTT. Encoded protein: CASLTGGQAGELFF.

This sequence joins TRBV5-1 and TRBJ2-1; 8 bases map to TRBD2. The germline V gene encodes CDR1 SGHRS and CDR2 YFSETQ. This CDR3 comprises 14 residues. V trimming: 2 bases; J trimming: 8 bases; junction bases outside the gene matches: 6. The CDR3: CASSLLSGMDEQFF. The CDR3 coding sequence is TGCGCCAGCAGCTTACTTAGCGGGATGGATGAGCAGTTCTTC.

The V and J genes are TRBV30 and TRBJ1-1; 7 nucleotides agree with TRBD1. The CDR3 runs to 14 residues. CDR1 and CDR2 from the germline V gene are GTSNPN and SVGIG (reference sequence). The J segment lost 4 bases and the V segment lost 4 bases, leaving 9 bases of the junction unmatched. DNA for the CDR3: TGTGCCTGGACGCGTGAGACAGGGCTCACTGAAGCTTTCTTT. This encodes CAWTRETGLTEAFF. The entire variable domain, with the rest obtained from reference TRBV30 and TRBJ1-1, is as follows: SQTIHQWPATLVQPVGSPLSLECTVEGTSNPNLYWYRQAAGRGLQLLFYSVGIGQISSEVPQNLSASRPQDRQFILSSKKLLLSDSGFYLCAWTRETGLTEAFFGQGTRLTVV.

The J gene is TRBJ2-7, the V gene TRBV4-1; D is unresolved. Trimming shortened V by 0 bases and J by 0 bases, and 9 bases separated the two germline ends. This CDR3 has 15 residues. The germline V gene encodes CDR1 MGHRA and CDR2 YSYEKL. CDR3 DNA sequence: TGCGCCAGCAGCCAAGAAGGCTGGAGCTCCTACGAGCAGTACTTC. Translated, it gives CASSQEGWSSYEQYF.

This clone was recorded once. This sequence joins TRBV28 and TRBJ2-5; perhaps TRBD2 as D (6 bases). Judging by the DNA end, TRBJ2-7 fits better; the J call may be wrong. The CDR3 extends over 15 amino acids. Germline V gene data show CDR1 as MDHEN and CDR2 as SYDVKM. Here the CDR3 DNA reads TGTGCCAGCAGTTTCCCCGGGGGAGAACCCAACGAGCAGTACTTC. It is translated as CASSFPGGEPNEQYF.

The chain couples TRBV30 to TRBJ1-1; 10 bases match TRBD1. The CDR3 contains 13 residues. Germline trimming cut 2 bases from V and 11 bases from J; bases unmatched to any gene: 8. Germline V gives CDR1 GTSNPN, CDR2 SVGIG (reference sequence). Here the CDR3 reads CAWSPGQGVRAFF. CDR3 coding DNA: TGTGCCTGGAGTCCCGGACAGGGGGTCCGGGCTTTCTTT.

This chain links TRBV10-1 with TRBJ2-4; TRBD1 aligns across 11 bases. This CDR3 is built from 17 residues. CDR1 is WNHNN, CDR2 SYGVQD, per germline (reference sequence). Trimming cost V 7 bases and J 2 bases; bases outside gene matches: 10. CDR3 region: CASTDRGHSGTKNIQYF. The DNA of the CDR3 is TGCGCCAGCACGGACAGGGGGCACTCTGGAACCAAAAACATTCAGTACTTC.

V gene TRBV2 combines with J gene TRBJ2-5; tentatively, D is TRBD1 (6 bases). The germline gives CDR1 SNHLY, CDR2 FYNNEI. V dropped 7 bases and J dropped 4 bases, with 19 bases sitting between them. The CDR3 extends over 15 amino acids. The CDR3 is CASNPRTGLGETQYF. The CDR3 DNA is TGTGCCAGCAACCCTAGAACAGGGTTAGGAGAGACCCAGTACTTC.

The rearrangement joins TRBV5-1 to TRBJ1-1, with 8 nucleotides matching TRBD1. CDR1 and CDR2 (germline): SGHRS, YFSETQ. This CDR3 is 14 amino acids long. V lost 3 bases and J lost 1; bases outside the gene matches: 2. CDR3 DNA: TGCGCCAGCAGCTCGACAGGGGAGAACACTGAAGCTTTCTTT. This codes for CASSSTGENTEAFF.

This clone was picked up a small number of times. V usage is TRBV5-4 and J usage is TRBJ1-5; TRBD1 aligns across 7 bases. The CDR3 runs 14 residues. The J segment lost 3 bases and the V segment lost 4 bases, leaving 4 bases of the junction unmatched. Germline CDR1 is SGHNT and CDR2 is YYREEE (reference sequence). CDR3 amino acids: CASSTGTDNQPQHF. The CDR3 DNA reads TGTGCCAGCAGCACCGGGACAGACAATCAGCCCCAGCATTTT.

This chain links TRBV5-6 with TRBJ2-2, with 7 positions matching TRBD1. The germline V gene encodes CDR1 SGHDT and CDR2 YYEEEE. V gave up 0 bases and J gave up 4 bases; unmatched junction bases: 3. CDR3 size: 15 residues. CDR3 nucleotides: TGTGCCAGCAGCTTGGAAAACAGGGGCACCGGGGAGCTGTTTTTT. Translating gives CASSLENRGTGELFF. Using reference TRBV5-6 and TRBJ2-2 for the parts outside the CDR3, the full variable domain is DAGVTQSPTHLIKTRGQQVTLRCSPKSGHDTVSWYQQALGQGPQFIFQYYEEEERQRGNFPDRFSGHQFPNYSSELNVNALLLGDSALYLCASSLENRGTGELFFGEGSRLTVL.

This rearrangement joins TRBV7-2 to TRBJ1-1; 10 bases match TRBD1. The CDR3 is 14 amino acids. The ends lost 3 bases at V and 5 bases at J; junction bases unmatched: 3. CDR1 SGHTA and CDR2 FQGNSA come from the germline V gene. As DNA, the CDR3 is TGTGCCAGCAGCTTCGGACAGGGGGGGACTGAAGCTTTCTTT. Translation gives CASSFGQGGTEAFF.

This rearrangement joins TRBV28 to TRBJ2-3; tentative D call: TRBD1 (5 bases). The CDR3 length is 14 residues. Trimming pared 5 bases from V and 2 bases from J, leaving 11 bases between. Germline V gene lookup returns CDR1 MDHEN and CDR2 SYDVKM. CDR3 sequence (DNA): TGTGCCAGCAGTCCACAGGTATACACAGATACGCAGTATTTT. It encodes CASSPQVYTDTQYF.